This TCR beta chain derives from a study of T cells in Graves' hyperthyroidism and ophthalmopathy. For this clonotype: The conserved closing phenylalanine or tryptophan is absent in this CDR3, likely reflecting a read error.

TCR beta CDR3 region amplification was performed from RNA transcripts. The primer set for the first-round RT-PCR of the TCR CDR3 was HTBI. TCRdb independently ran MiXCR on the multiplex PCR reads; one entry per CDR3 protein. The repertoire holds 700,000 to 850,000 distinct CDR3 sequences, with 30% to 40% as singletons. The J segment lost 6 bases and the V segment lost 0 bases, leaving 3 bases of the junction unmatched. Germline values: CDR1 SGHTA, CDR2 FQGNSA. CDR3 length equals 15 residues. Sequencing input: blood. The TCR comes from a woman in her thirties or forties with Graves' hyperthyroidism. V gene TRBV7-2 combines with J gene TRBJ2-5; 11 bases agree with TRBD2. This CDR3 reads CASSLAGTSGQTQYL. Here the CDR3 DNA reads TGTGCCAGCAGCTTAGCCGGGACTAGCGGCCAGACCCAGTACCTC.